One sample yielded the 7 T cell receptor beta chains listed below, sequenced in a study of blood T cells in healthy people across ages. Primers used in a second PCR of about 6 to 11 cycles were a sample-barcoded 5' primer and a J-beta primer mix. TCRdb analysed the 5' RACE reads with MiXCR anew, one entry per CDR3 protein. The profile covers around 1,100,000 distinct CDR3 sequences, with around two fifths appearing a single time and around 12% taken by the ten largest. The sample comprised blood. These receptors all stem from a man younger than 35 in good health.

The V gene is TRBV30, the J gene TRBJ2-4, with 7 positions matching TRBD1. Near its end, the DNA agrees better with TRBJ2-7, so the J call may be wrong. Germline loops: CDR1 GTSNPN, CDR2 SVGIG (reference sequence). This CDR3 comprises 15 residues. The DNA for the CDR3 is TGTGCCTGGAGTGTCGGTACAGGGGACCTGCACGAGCAGTACTTC. It specifies CAWSVGTGDLHEQYF.

The chain combines TRBV3-1 with TRBJ1-2, with D possibly matching TRBD1 (5 bases). Germline CDR1 and CDR2: LGHDT and YNNKEL (reference sequence). The CDR3 totals 15 residues. Trimming took 0 bases from V and 2 from J, leaving 10 bases between them. CDR3 sequence: CASSQDASGNYGYTF. CDR3 DNA sequence: TGTGCCAGCAGCCAAGATGCGTCAGGGAACTATGGCTACACCTTC. The full variable domain, rest sourced from reference TRBV3-1 and TRBJ1-2, is DTAVSQTPKYLVTQMGNDKSIKCEQNLGHDTMYWYKQDSKKFLKIMFSYNNKELIINETVPNRFSPKSPDKAHLNLHINSLELGDSAVYFCASSQDASGNYGYTFGSGTRLTVV.

This clonotype has more than one count but fewer than ten. The V and J genes are TRBV6-2 or TRBV6-3 and TRBJ1-1; tentatively, D is TRBD1 (6 bases). V was pared by 2 bases and J by 5 bases, with 9 bases between. Germline CDR1 is MNHEY and CDR2 is SVGEGT. This CDR3 has 13 amino acids. The CDR3 DNA is TGTGCCAGCAGTTACCAGGGGCAAACTGAAGCTTTCTTT. Translating it yields CASSYQGQTEAFF.

As concerns this clonotype: A much larger clone differs by one base, so this may be a read error. A read error is likely, as this CDR3 ends without the conserved phenylalanine or tryptophan. The chain combines TRBV6-2 or TRBV6-3 with TRBJ1-2, with D unclear. The CDR3 runs 13 residues. Germline V gives CDR1 MNHEY, CDR2 SVGEGT. V shed 5 bases and J shed 2 bases, with 9 bases lying between them. The CDR3 spells CASSREINYGYTV. The CDR3 bases are TGTGCCAGCAGTCGGGAAATCAACTATGGCTACACCGTC.

The genes are TRBV12-3 or TRBV12-4 and TRBJ2-7; the match to TRBD1 covers 7 bases. V was clipped by 6 bases and J by 3 bases; unmatched bases: 5. CDR3 size: 13 residues. The CDR3 nucleotides are TGTGCCAGCAGGTACACAGGGGACTACGAGCAGTACTTC. Translating it yields CASRYTGDYEQYF.

The CDR3 loop reads CATSDLPGSTQYF. Written as DNA, the CDR3 is TGTGCCACCAGTGATTTGCCGGGGAGTACGCAGTATTTT. V is TRBV24-1 and J is TRBJ2-3, with a weak D call TRBD2 (5 bases). This CDR3 has 13 amino acids. The V and J ends lost 0 bases and 8 bases respectively, with 8 bases between them. Germline V gene sequence: CDR1 KGHDR, CDR2 SFDVKD.

This clonotype was counted a single time. This chain connects TRBV10-3 to TRBJ2-5; TRBD1 agrees at 11 bases. CDR3 size: 22 residues. The germline CDR1 and CDR2 sequences are ENHRY and SYGVKD. Trimming at V came to 5 bases and at J to 5 bases, leaving 28 bases not matched to a gene. CDR3 protein: CAISFGQGALSVRGESRETQYF. The CDR3 DNA reads TGTGCCATCAGTTTCGGACAGGGGGCTTTAAGTGTCCGCGGGGAGTCGAGGGAGACCCAGTACTTC.